Each of the 30 T cell receptor beta chains below was sequenced from the same sample in a study of regulatory T cells in long-lasting Graves disease. Time point given: newly diagnosed GD, antithyroid drugs for less than 3 months. PBMC-derived RNA was used for the TCR library. Arm-PCR of CDR3 regions and iRepertoire HTBI primers were used to build TCR beta libraries. TCRdb processed the multiplex PCR reads anew with MiXCR; each CDR3 protein has one entry. The sample has 410,000 or so distinct CDR3 sequences; about 15% are singletons. Another study also made use of these data, one on T cells in Graves' hyperthyroidism and ophthalmopathy.

Sequenced material: peripheral blood mononuclear cells (PBMCs), taken at new diagnosis, from a patient treated with antithyroid drugs. The source is a woman aged 25 to 39 with Graves disease.

This clonotype showed up just a few times. This may come from a read error, since a much larger clone is one base off. This sequence joins TRBV6-5 and TRBJ1-2, with D tentatively TRBD1 (5 bases). Per germline, CDR1 MNHEY and CDR2 SVGAGI. The CDR3 totals 14 residues. The CDR3 bases are TGTGTCAGCAGTTACGAGGCAGGGAGCTATGGCTACACCTTC. Encoded protein: CVSSYEAGSYGYTF.

The chain joins TRBV6-1 to TRBJ1-6; D is possibly TRBD1 (5 bases). Germline V gene data show CDR1 as MNHNS and CDR2 as SASEGT. With 6 bases removed from V and 7 bases from J, the gap between germline ends came to 13 bases. CDR3 length: 14 amino acids. CDR3 bases: TGTGCCAGCAGCCGGGGACGCCTAAATTCACCCCTCCACTTT. Translation: CASSRGRLNSPLHF.

This clonotype has ten or more counts. The chain carries TRBV7-7 and TRBJ2-5; tentative D call: TRBD2 (7 bases). CDR1 is SSHAT and CDR2 is FNYEAQ in the germline V gene (reference sequence). With 5 bases removed from V and 1 base from J, the gap between germline ends came to 14 bases. This CDR3 region has 15 residues. CDR3 in amino acids: CASSLLATGQETQYF. Here the CDR3 DNA reads TGTGCCAGCAGCCTACTAGCGACAGGCCAAGAGACCCAGTACTTC.

This clonotype came up a few times. This chain connects TRBV19 to TRBJ1-5; no clear D gene. This CDR3 contains 17 residues. Germline assignment: CDR1 LNHDA and CDR2 SQIVND (reference sequence). Between the trimmed V and J ends, which lost 3 bases and 4 bases, there was a span of 19 bases. The chain's CDR3 is CASSIRQAHLGNQPQHF. The CDR3 coding sequence is TGTGCCAGTAGTATTCGGCAGGCCCACCTGGGTAATCAGCCCCAGCATTTT.

Points on this clonotype: This may come from a read error, since a much larger clone is one base off. The V gene is TRBV12-3 or TRBV12-4, the J gene TRBJ1-1; D unresolved. CDR3 length: 15 amino acids. CDR3 amino acids: CASSLQSGGNPEALF. In DNA, the CDR3 is TGTGCCAGCAGTTTGCAGTCAGGTGGGAATCCTGAAGCTTTATTT.

The gene calls are TRBV5-6 and TRBJ1-3; D remains unclear. V was pared by 4 bases and J by 0 bases, with 14 bases between. Per germline, CDR1 SGHDT and CDR2 YYEEEE. The CDR3 has 16 amino acids. The CDR3 DNA reads TGTGCCAGCAGCCCTGGGAACCTACACTCTGGAAACACCATATATTTT. Its translation: CASSPGNLHSGNTIYF.

This clonotype came up many times. This rearrangement joins TRBV28 to TRBJ2-1; possible D gene TRBD2, 7 bases. Germline V gives CDR1 MDHEN, CDR2 SYDVKM. V gave up 3 bases and J gave up 0 bases, with 15 bases separating them. CDR3 size: 17 residues. The CDR3 region is CASSFVRGASSYNEQFF. The CDR3 DNA is TGTGCCAGCAGTTTTGTTCGGGGGGCCAGCTCCTACAATGAGCAGTTCTTC.

In regard to this clonotype: An end of the junction does not agree with germline; a read error may underlie this. V gene TRBV28 combines with J gene TRBJ2-2, with D possibly matching TRBD2 (6 bases). CDR1 is MDHEN, CDR2 SYDVKM, per germline. The CDR3 runs 13 residues. CDR3 DNA: TGTGCCACTTGGACCCCGAACACCGGGGGGCTGTTTTTT. It is translated as CATWTPNTGGLFF.

This clonotype was seen ten or more times. The V and J genes are TRBV6-5 and TRBJ2-1, with 8 positions matching TRBD1. Trimming at V came to 4 bases and at J to 7 bases, leaving 6 bases not matched to a gene. Germline V gene data show CDR1 as MNHEY and CDR2 as SVGAGI. This CDR3 has 14 residues. Here the CDR3 DNA reads TGTGCCAGCAGTTCTTTGACAGGGGTGAATGAGCAGTTCTTC. This encodes CASSSLTGVNEQFF.

This clonotype was observed many times. J is TRBJ1-1 and V is TRBV4-1; D possibly corresponds to TRBD1 (5 bases). The V end was cut by 0 bases, the J end by 4 bases, with 9 bases between. Germline V gene lookup returns CDR1 MGHRA and CDR2 YSYEKL. The CDR3 extends over 14 amino acids. CDR3 residues: CASSQDTGGTEAFF. DNA of the CDR3: TGCGCCAGCAGCCAAGATACCGGGGGCACTGAAGCTTTCTTT.

This clonotype was counted between two and nine times. The chain carries TRBV7-3 and TRBJ2-2; 8 bases are shared with TRBD1. Germline V gives CDR1 SGHTA, CDR2 FQGTGA. V shed 4 bases, J shed 4 bases, and the junction held 8 bases outside the gene matches. This CDR3 comprises 16 residues. CDR3 nucleotides: TGTGCCAGCAGCTACCCCGGACAGGGACGCACCGGGGAGCTGTTTTTT. This encodes CASSYPGQGRTGELFF.

This clonotype occurred many times. This chain uses TRBV7-9 with TRBJ2-1, with 11 bases matching TRBD2. The CDR3 sequence is 16 residues long. Losses at the gene ends were 6 bases for V and 7 bases for J; bases not matched to a gene: 11. Germline CDR1 reads SEHNR; CDR2 reads FQNEAQ (reference sequence). The CDR3 is CASSFGTSGSWNEQFF. The CDR3 DNA follows: TGTGCCAGCAGTTTCGGGACTAGCGGTTCGTGGAATGAGCAGTTCTTC.

About this clonotype itself: This could be a read error, since a much larger clone is one nucleotide away. This chain joins TRBV27 and TRBJ2-7, with TRBD2 matching 9 bases. CDR1 and CDR2 (germline): MNHEY, SMNVEV (reference sequence). This CDR3 is 15 amino acids long. CDR3 nucleotide sequence: TGTGCCAGCAGTTTAGTTGCGGGAGGGTTCTACAAGCAGTACTTC. Residues: CASSLVAGGFYKQYF.

This clonotype appeared many times. This chain joins TRBV13 and TRBJ2-1; 8 bases match TRBD1. There are 16 residues in the CDR3. The germline V gene encodes CDR1 PRHDT and CDR2 FYEKMQ (reference sequence). V gave up 0 bases and J gave up 4 bases; unmatched junction bases: 5. The DNA for the CDR3 is TGTGCCAGCAGCTTAGGGACAGGGGCGGGTTACAATGAGCAGTTCTTC. Protein product: CASSLGTGAGYNEQFF.

This clonotype showed up many times. The V call is TRBV30, the J call TRBJ1-5, with no clear D. This CDR3 comprises 14 residues. V shed 0 bases and J shed 0 bases, with 6 bases lying between them. Germline values: CDR1 GTSNPN, CDR2 SVGIG (reference sequence). CDR3 protein: CAWSVRFSNQPQHF. The CDR3 DNA sequence: TGTGCCTGGAGTGTAAGGTTTAGCAATCAGCCCCAGCATTTT.

This clonotype was detected only once. The chain uses TRBV24-1 and TRBJ2-1; 14 bases align to TRBD2. The CDR3 contains 13 residues. The V gene's germline CDR1 is KGHDR and CDR2 SFDVKD. The J segment lost 14 bases and the V segment lost 3 bases, leaving 2 bases of the junction unmatched. The DNA for the CDR3 is TGTGCCACCAGTGATCCGGGACTAGCGGGAGAGTTCTTC. Protein: CATSDPGLAGEFF.

This clonotype showed up many times. This sequence joins TRBV3-1 and TRBJ1-6; D unclear. The germline V gene has CDR1 LGHDT and CDR2 YNNKEL (reference sequence). The CDR3 covers 14 residues. V lost 0 bases to trimming and J lost 6 bases, with 6 bases between them. CDR3 nucleotide sequence: TGTGCCAGCAGCCAAGATAGTCCTAATTCACCCCTCCACTTT. This encodes CASSQDSPNSPLHF.

In this sample, this clonotype turned up many times. The chain combines TRBV7-2 with TRBJ1-1; 7 bases match TRBD1. Germline CDR1 reads SGHTA; CDR2 reads FQGNSA. V was clipped by 2 bases and J by 1 base; unmatched bases: 4. This CDR3 comprises 15 residues. CDR3 DNA sequence: TGTGCCAGCAGCTTATGGGGGACAGCGAACACTGAAGCTTTCTTT. Translation: CASSLWGTANTEAFF.

For this clonotype: Its ends do not fully match the called genes, so a read error is possible. J is TRBJ1-4 and V is TRBV5-1; D might be TRBD1 (5 bases). Germline assignment: CDR1 SGHRS and CDR2 YFSETQ. This CDR3 is built from 14 residues. CDR3: CASSFGGSGEKLLF. The DNA for the CDR3 is TGCGCCAGCAGCTTTGGGGGGTCAGGAGAAAAACTGCTTTTT.

The chain carries TRBV18 and TRBJ2-2; TRBD1 is a possible D gene (6 bases). Trimming cost V 5 bases and J 1 base, with 11 bases left between them. The CDR3 is 15 residues long. From germline, CDR1 is KGHSH and CDR2 LQKENI. DNA of the CDR3: TGTGCCAGCTCAACAGGGTTTTGGAACACCGGGGAGCTGTTTTTT. Translating it yields CASSTGFWNTGELFF.

The J gene is TRBJ2-1, the V gene TRBV27; D remains ambiguous. The CDR3 sequence is 16 residues long. Germline CDR1 is MNHEY and CDR2 is SMNVEV (reference sequence). The V and J ends lost 5 bases and 0 bases respectively, with 14 bases between them. Here the CDR3 reads CASSPIGPSSYNEQFF. CDR3 sequence (DNA): TGTGCCAGCAGTCCCATAGGCCCGAGCTCCTACAATGAGCAGTTCTTC.

This clonotype was seen many times. V is TRBV9 and J is TRBJ1-6, with D possibly being TRBD1 (5 bases). The CDR3 consists of 15 residues. Germline values: CDR1 SGDLS, CDR2 YYNGEE. Trimming took off 6 bases at V and 10 bases at J, with 20 bases between the two ends. The CDR3 is CASKAGSEGRSPLHF. The DNA for the CDR3 is TGTGCCAGCAAAGCAGGGAGTGAAGGTCGGTCACCCCTCCACTTT.

The chain's CDR3 is CASSMSRGEAFF. The CDR3 nucleotides are TGTGCCAGTAGTATGAGCCGAGGTGAAGCTTTCTTT. The rearrangement uses TRBV19 and TRBJ1-1; D is unresolved. V was trimmed by 3 bases and J by 7 bases, leaving 9 bases between them. Germline CDR1 LNHDA, CDR2 SQIVND (reference sequence). The CDR3 contains 12 residues.

At least ten counts were recorded for this clonotype. This chain connects TRBV6-2 or TRBV6-3 to TRBJ1-5; possible D gene TRBD1, 6 bases. The CDR3 length is 14 residues. From germline, CDR1 is MNHEY and CDR2 SVGEGT. Between the trimmed V and J ends, which lost 6 bases and 4 bases, there was a span of 13 bases. The CDR3: CASRERRGNQPQHF. DNA for the CDR3: TGTGCCAGCAGAGAACGTAGGGGGAATCAGCCCCAGCATTTT.

This clonotype showed up many times. This chain uses TRBV7-3 with TRBJ2-3; 11 bases agree with TRBD2. Trimming at V came to 5 bases and at J to 2 bases, leaving 18 bases not matched to a gene. CDR3 length: 20 residues. The germline V gene has CDR1 SGHTA and CDR2 FQGTGA. The CDR3 spells CASSTRLAGPSRGLTDTQYF. The CDR3 DNA is TGTGCCAGCAGCACTAGACTAGCGGGACCAAGCCGAGGCCTCACAGATACGCAGTATTTT.

The table lists this clonotype with a few counts. This chain joins TRBV5-1 and TRBJ1-2, with TRBD1 matching over 7 bases. The germline V gene encodes CDR1 SGHRS and CDR2 YFSETQ. This CDR3 contains 13 residues. Trimming removed 4 bases from V and 6 bases from J; junction bases left unmatched: 6. The CDR3 here is CASSPQTGHGYTF. CDR3 nucleotide sequence: TGCGCCAGCAGCCCCCAGACAGGGCATGGCTACACCTTC.

Note on this clonotype: This probably arose from a read error, given a far larger clone one base away. The rearrangement uses TRBV11-2 and TRBJ2-7; no firm D call. The CDR3 is 14 residues long. Germline values: CDR1 SGHAT, CDR2 FQNNGV. CDR3: CASSLTGSSYVQYF. In DNA, the CDR3 is TGTGCCAGCAGCTTGACGGGTAGCTCCTACGTGCAGTACTTC.

There are many counts of this clonotype. The chain has TRBV20-1 and TRBJ2-1; TRBD2 aligns across 8 bases. This CDR3 is built from 20 residues. Germline V gene data show CDR1 as DFQATT and CDR2 as SNEGSKA (reference sequence). Trimming at V came to 0 bases and at J to 2 bases, leaving 18 bases not matched to a gene. CDR3: CSARDGRRPEGRGAYNEQFF. DNA of the CDR3: TGCAGTGCTAGAGATGGCAGGAGACCCGAGGGGCGGGGGGCCTACAATGAGCAGTTCTTC.

This clonotype came up many times. The chain recombines TRBV12-3 or TRBV12-4 with TRBJ2-1, with TRBD2 matching 16 bases. The CDR3 runs 15 residues. After removal of 6 bases from V and 14 bases from J, the junction contained 10 bases not matched to a gene. The CDR3 is CASSPGLAGGLFKFF. DNA for the CDR3: TGTGCCAGCAGCCCGGGACTAGCGGGAGGGTTATTTAAGTTCTTC.

This clonotype was counted many times. The chain employs TRBV6-5 and TRBJ1-4; perhaps TRBD1 as D (5 bases). V lost 0 bases and J lost 8, with 16 bases in between. CDR3 size: 16 residues. From germline, CDR1 is MNHEY and CDR2 SVGAGI. CDR3 sequence reads: CASSYSPTVPWEKLFF. In DNA, the CDR3 is TGTGCCAGCAGTTACTCCCCGACAGTGCCGTGGGAAAAACTGTTTTTT.